The next 21 T cell receptor beta chains were all read from a single sample in a study of cytomegalovirus exposure and HLA in healthy donors. Researchers ran the PCR with 60 Vbeta and 13 Jbeta primers. Libraries were prepared by immunoSEQ multiplex PCR; TCRdb keeps only in-frame clonotypes and omits some of them. The table includes around 100,000 clones, more than 60% detected once. Material for sequencing was PBMCs. The receptors stem from a female donor in good health and CMV-seropositive.

J is TRBJ2-3 and V is TRBV5-4; D may be TRBD2 (6 bases). This CDR3 has 17 amino acids. Germline V lookup: CDR1 SGHNT, CDR2 YYREEE (reference sequence). The V end was cut by 4 bases, the J end by 4 bases, with 22 bases between. The CDR3 bases are TGTGCCAGCAGCGTGGGGGGTTGGGGTGGGGCCCCAGATACGCAGTATTTT. This translates into CASSVGGWGGAPDTQYF.

Only a few counts were recorded for this clone. The chain uses TRBV6-1 and TRBJ1-5; D not resolved. This CDR3 is 15 amino acids long. V lost 0 bases to trimming and J lost 6 bases, with 12 bases between them. Germline-derived CDR1 and CDR2 are MNHNS and SASEGT. The CDR3 DNA reads as TGTGCCAGCAGTGAAGCGTCACCAGAACCTCAGCCCCAGCATTTT. Its protein product is CASSEASPEPQPQHF.

This chain links TRBV7-2 with TRBJ1-4; possibly TRBD1 for D (6 bases). This CDR3 region has 15 residues. Germline assignment: CDR1 SGHTA and CDR2 FQGNSA. V was trimmed by 2 bases and J by 0 bases, leaving 7 bases between them. The CDR3 sequence: CASSLHRATNEKLFF. CDR3 in DNA: TGTGCCAGCAGCTTACACAGGGCAACTAATGAAAAACTGTTTTTT.

CDR3 coding DNA: TGCGCCAGCAGTGCCGGGAGTACTAATGAAAAACTGTTTTTT. Translated, it gives CASSAGSTNEKLFF. J is TRBJ1-4 and V is TRBV10-1, with D uncertain. Trimming removed 4 bases from V and 2 bases from J, with 8 bases in between. The CDR3 runs 14 residues. Germline CDR1 and CDR2: WNHNN and SYGVQD (reference sequence).

The chain recombines TRBV7-2 with TRBJ1-1, with D tentatively TRBD1 (5 bases). This CDR3 is built from 13 residues. Trimming removed 5 bases at V and 4 bases at J, with 11 bases between. From germline, CDR1 is SGHTA and CDR2 FQGNSA. CDR3 loop: CASSLGGITEAFF. CDR3 DNA: TGTGCCAGCAGCCTCGGGGGGATCACTGAAGCTTTCTTT.

This clone was detected only once. The chain uses TRBV19 and TRBJ2-7; 8 bases map to TRBD1. Germline CDR1 is LNHDA and CDR2 is SQIVND (reference sequence). This CDR3 is built from 14 residues. The V segment lost 7 bases and the J segment 7 bases; nucleotides outside the gene matches: 12. The CDR3 coding sequence is TGTGCCAGTACAATGGACAGGGCTTCTGGGGAGCAGTACTTC. Translated, it gives CASTMDRASGEQYF.

This chain uses TRBV18 with TRBJ1-5; 9 bases align to TRBD1. The CDR3 is made up of 17 amino acids. Looked up from germline, CDR1 is KGHSH and CDR2 is LQKENI. With V trimmed by 3 bases and J by 5 bases, 11 bases remained unmatched. The CDR3: CASSPPGADRGHQPQHF. CDR3 in DNA: TGTGCCAGCTCACCTCCCGGCGCGGACAGGGGACATCAGCCCCAGCATTTT.

This rearrangement joins TRBV7-8 to TRBJ1-1, with a weak D call TRBD1 (6 bases). Germline values: CDR1 SGHVS, CDR2 FQNEAQ. V was pared by 4 bases and J by 1 base, with 13 bases between. The CDR3 covers 15 residues. The CDR3 coding sequence is TGTGCCAGCAGCTACCCCGGGACACAGAACACTGAAGCTTTCTTT. Protein product: CASSYPGTQNTEAFF. The full variable domain, with the rest looked up from reference TRBV7-8 and TRBJ1-1, is GAGVSQSPRYKVAKRGQDVALRCDPISGHVSLFWYQQALGQGPEFLTYFQNEAQLDKSGLPSDRFFAERPEGSVSTLKIQRTQQEDSAVYLCASSYPGTQNTEAFFGQGTRLTVV.

The chain is built from TRBV6-5 and TRBJ1-4; D is undetermined. The CDR3 length is 16 residues. The germline V gene encodes CDR1 MNHEY and CDR2 SVGAGI. Deletions cut 0 bases from V and 7 bases from J, with 15 bases between. The CDR3 bases are TGTGCCAGCAGTTACTCGTGGCAGAGGATGGGTGAAAAACTGTTTTTT. Protein sequence: CASSYSWQRMGEKLFF.

V and J are TRBV28 and TRBJ2-7; D may be TRBD2 (5 bases). V gave up 3 bases and J gave up 3 bases, with 6 bases separating them. The germline V gene encodes CDR1 MDHEN and CDR2 SYDVKM. The CDR3 extends over 12 amino acids. The CDR3 is CASSFGIYEQYF. The CDR3 DNA reads TGTGCCAGCAGTTTCGGGATCTACGAGCAGTACTTC.

The J gene is TRBJ1-4, the V gene TRBV27, with 12 bases that match TRBD1. V lost 0 bases and J lost 10; bases outside the gene matches: 3. The CDR3 consists of 15 residues. In germline, CDR1 is MNHEY, CDR2 SMNVEV (reference sequence). The CDR3 sequence is CASSLSMGQGAKLFF. The CDR3 nucleotides are TGTGCCAGCAGTTTATCGATGGGACAGGGGGCAAAACTGTTTTTT.

The chain carries TRBV15 and TRBJ2-7; 8 nucleotides align to TRBD2. In germline, CDR1 is LNHNV, CDR2 YYDKDF (reference sequence). This CDR3 has 16 amino acids. V lost 0 bases and J lost 1; bases outside the gene matches: 5. DNA of the CDR3: TGTGCCACCAGCAGAGATCGGACTAGCAGTTCCTACGAGCAGTACTTC. Amino acid sequence: CATSRDRTSSSYEQYF.

The chain joins TRBV30 to TRBJ1-4, with TRBD1 identical over 8 bases. The V and J ends lost 5 bases and 2 bases, in that order; junction bases with no gene match: 13. The CDR3 covers 17 residues. Per the germline V gene, CDR1 is GTSNPN and CDR2 is SVGIG (reference sequence). The CDR3 is CAWSRTGWADTNEKLFF. The CDR3 DNA sequence: TGTGCCTGGTCACGGACAGGGTGGGCTGACACTAATGAAAAACTGTTTTTT.

This sequence joins TRBV19 and TRBJ2-1; D perhaps matches TRBD2 (5 bases). The CDR3 is 12 amino acids. The V gene lost 4 bases and the J gene lost 15 bases, with 16 bases spanning the gap. Germline lookup yields CDR1 LNHDA and CDR2 SQIVND (reference sequence). Here the CDR3 reads CASSTAGPTLFF. DNA for the CDR3: TGTGCCAGTAGTACCGCGGGTCCGACACTGTTCTTC.

This clone was seen more than once but under ten times. V is TRBV2 and J is TRBJ2-7; no reliable D call. Germline V gene data show CDR1 as SNHLY and CDR2 as FYNNEI. The CDR3 spans 12 residues. V was shortened by 6 bases and J by 2 bases, with 8 bases between the two germline ends. CDR3 protein: CASRSPAYEQYF. The DNA for the CDR3 is TGTGCCAGCAGGTCCCCTGCCTACGAGCAGTACTTC.

This clone was observed once. The chain recombines TRBV28 with TRBJ1-2; D remains ambiguous. The CDR3 has 11 residues. Per germline, CDR1 MDHEN and CDR2 SYDVKM. The V end was cut by 10 bases, the J end by 0 bases, with 6 bases between. CDR3 loop: CAMLANYGYTF. CDR3 bases: TGTGCCATGCTAGCTAACTATGGCTACACCTTC.

This chain uses TRBV11-2 with TRBJ1-6, with D perhaps matching TRBD1 (5 bases). Trimming removed 2 bases from V and 0 bases from J, with 8 bases in between. CDR1 and CDR2 from the germline V gene are SGHAT and FQNNGV. The CDR3 runs 16 residues. In DNA form, the CDR3 reads TGTGCCAGCAGCTTACGGGACTACTCCTATAATTCACCCCTCCACTTT. This sequence encodes CASSLRDYSYNSPLHF.

The genes are TRBV5-8 and TRBJ1-2; a possible D gene is TRBD1 (6 bases). CDR1 is SGHTS and CDR2 is YDEGEE in the germline V gene. Trimming stripped 4 bases from V and 4 bases from J, with 14 bases between. CDR3 length: 14 amino acids. Here the CDR3 reads CASSANRDLYGYTF. Written as DNA, the CDR3 is TGTGCCAGCAGCGCGAACAGGGATCTCTATGGCTACACCTTC.

The chain recombines TRBV7-2 with TRBJ2-2; weak D call: TRBD2 (6 bases). Germline CDR1 is SGHTA and CDR2 is FQGNSA. This CDR3 is built from 16 residues. V was pared by 2 bases and J by 3 bases, with 13 bases between. The CDR3 loop reads CASSLQGSGYTGELFF. In nucleotides, the CDR3 is TGTGCCAGCAGCTTACAGGGTAGCGGTTACACCGGGGAGCTGTTTTTT.

The rearrangement uses TRBV7-2 and TRBJ1-1; tentative D call: TRBD1 (6 bases). V lost 7 bases to trimming and J lost 3 bases, with 18 bases between them. Germline V gene data show CDR1 as SGHTA and CDR2 as FQGNSA. The length of the CDR3 is 15 residues. The CDR3 bases are TGTGCCAGCATTGCCAGGGGTTGGTATTACACTGAAGCTTTCTTT. It yields the protein CASIARGWYYTEAFF.

The chain joins TRBV7-3 to TRBJ2-2; TRBD1 aligns across 9 bases. The V gene's germline CDR1 is SGHTA and CDR2 FQGTGA. The CDR3 covers 17 residues. V was clipped by 0 bases and J by 3 bases; unmatched bases: 5. The CDR3 region has the DNA TGTGCCAGCAGCTTAACCTCGACAGGGGGAGACACCGGGGAGCTGTTTTTT. Translating it yields CASSLTSTGGDTGELFF.